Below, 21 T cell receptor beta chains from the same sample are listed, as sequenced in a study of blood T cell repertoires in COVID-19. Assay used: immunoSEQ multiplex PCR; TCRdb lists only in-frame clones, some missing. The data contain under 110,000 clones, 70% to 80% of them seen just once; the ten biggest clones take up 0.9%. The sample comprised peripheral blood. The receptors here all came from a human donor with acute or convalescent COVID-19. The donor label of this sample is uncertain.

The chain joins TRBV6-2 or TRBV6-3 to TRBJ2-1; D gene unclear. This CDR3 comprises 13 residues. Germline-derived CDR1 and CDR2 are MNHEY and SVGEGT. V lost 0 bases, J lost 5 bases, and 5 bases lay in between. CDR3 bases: TGTGCCAGCAGTTACTCGGCCAACAATGAGCAGTTCTTC. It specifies CASSYSANNEQFF.

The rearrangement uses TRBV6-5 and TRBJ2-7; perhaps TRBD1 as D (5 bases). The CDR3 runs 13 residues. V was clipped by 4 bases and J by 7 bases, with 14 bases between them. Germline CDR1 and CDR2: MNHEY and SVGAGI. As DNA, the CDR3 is TGTGCCAGCAGTTTCAGGGAACCACAGGAGCAGTACTTC. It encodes CASSFREPQEQYF.

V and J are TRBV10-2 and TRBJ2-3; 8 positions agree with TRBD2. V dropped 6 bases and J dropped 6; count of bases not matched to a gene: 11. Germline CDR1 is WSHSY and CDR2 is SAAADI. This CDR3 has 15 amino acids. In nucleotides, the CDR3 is TGCGCCAGCAGGAGGGGAGCGGGGGCTTTTGATACGCAGTATTTT. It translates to CASRRGAGAFDTQYF.

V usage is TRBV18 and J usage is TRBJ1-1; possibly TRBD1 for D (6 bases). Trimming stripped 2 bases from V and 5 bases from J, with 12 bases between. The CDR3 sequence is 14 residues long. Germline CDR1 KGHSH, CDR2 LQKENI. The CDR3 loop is CASSPSRGGTEAFF. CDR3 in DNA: TGTGCCAGCTCACCATCCAGGGGTGGAACTGAAGCTTTCTTT.

CDR3 DNA sequence: TGTGCCAGCAGCCGGGCCGACAGAATGAACACTGAAGCTTTCTTT. It encodes CASSRADRMNTEAFF. The chain links TRBV28 to TRBJ1-1, with a weak D call TRBD1 (5 bases). The CDR3 extends over 15 amino acids. Germline loops: CDR1 MDHEN, CDR2 SYDVKM. Trimming shortened V by 6 bases and J by 0 bases, and 14 bases separated the two germline ends.

CDR3 in amino acids: CASSPGDRDFAPLHF. CDR3 nucleotide sequence: TGCGCCAGCAGCCCCGGGGACAGGGACTTCGCACCCCTCCACTTT. The chain recombines TRBV5-1 with TRBJ1-6, with 9 nucleotides matching TRBD1. This CDR3 has 15 residues. With 4 bases clipped from V and 11 bases from J, the junction kept 10 bases outside the gene matches. From germline, CDR1 is SGHRS and CDR2 YFSETQ.

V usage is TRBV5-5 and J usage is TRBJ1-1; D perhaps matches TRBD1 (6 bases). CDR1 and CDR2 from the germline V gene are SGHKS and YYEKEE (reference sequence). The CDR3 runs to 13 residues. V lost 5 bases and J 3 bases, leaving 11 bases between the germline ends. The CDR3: CASRRAGDTEAFF. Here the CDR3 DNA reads TGTGCCAGCAGGCGGGCAGGGGACACTGAAGCTTTCTTT.

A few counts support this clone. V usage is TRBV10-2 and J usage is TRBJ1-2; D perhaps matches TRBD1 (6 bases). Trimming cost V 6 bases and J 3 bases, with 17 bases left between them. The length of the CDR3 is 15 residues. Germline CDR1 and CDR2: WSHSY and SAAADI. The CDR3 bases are TGCGCCAGCAGCCCAGGGGATGGGTTGCACTATGGCTACACCTTC. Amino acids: CASSPGDGLHYGYTF.

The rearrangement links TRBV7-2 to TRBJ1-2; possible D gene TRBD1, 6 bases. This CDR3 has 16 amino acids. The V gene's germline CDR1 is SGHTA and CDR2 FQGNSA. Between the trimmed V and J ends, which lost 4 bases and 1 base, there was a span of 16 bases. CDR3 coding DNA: TGTGCCAGCAGCTGGACGACAGGCGGAAATAACTATGGCTACACCTTC. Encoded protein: CASSWTTGGNNYGYTF.

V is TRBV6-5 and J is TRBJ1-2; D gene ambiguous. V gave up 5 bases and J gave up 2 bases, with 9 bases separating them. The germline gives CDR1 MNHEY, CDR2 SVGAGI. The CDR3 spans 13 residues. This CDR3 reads CASSPSGNYGYTF. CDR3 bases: TGTGCCAGCAGTCCTTCGGGGAACTATGGCTACACCTTC.

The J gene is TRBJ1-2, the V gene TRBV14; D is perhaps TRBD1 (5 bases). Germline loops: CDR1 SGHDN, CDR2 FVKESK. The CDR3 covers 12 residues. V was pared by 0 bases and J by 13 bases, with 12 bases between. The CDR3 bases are TGTGCCAGCAGCCAAGATACCAGGGTAGGCACCTTC. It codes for CASSQDTRVGTF.

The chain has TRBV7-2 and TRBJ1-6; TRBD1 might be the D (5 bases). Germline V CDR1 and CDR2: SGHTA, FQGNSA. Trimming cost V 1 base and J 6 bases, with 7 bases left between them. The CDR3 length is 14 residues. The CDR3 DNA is TGTGCCAGCAGCTTAGTCAGGGCTAATTCACCCCTCCACTTT. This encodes CASSLVRANSPLHF.

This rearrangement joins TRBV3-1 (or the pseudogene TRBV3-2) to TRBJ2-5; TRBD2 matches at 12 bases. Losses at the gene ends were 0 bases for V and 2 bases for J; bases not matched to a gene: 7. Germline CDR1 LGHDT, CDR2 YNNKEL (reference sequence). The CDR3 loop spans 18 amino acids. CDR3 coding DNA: TGTGCCAGCAGCCAAGATCCCCTAGCGGGGGGGGGACAAGAGACCCAGTACTTC. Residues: CASSQDPLAGGGQETQYF.

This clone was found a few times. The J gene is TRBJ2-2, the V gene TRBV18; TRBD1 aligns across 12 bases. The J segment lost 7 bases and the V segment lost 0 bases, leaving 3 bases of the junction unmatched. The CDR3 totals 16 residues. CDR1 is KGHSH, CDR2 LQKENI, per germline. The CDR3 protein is CASSPPGQGAIGELFF. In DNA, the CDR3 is TGTGCCAGCTCACCACCGGGACAGGGGGCCATCGGGGAGCTGTTTTTT.

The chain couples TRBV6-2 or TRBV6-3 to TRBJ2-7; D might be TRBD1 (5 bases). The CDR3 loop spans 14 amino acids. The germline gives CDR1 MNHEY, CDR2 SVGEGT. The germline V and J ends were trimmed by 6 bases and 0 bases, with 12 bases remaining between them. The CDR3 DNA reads TGTGCCAGCAGCCGAGACAGCAGCTCCTACGAGCAGTACGTC. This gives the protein CASSRDSSSYEQYV.

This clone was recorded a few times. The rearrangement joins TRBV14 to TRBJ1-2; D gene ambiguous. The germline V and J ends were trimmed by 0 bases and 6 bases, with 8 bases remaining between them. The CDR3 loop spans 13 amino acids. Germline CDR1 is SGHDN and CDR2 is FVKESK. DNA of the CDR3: TGTGCCAGCAGCCAAGAAGGAGTCCATGGCTACACCTTC. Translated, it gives CASSQEGVHGYTF.

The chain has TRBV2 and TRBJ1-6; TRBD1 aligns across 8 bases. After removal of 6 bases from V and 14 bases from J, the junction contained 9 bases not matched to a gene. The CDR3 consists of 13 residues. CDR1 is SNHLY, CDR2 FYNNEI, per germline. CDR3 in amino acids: CASRGQGLGALHF. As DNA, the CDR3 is TGTGCCAGCAGAGGACAGGGCCTAGGGGCCCTCCACTTT. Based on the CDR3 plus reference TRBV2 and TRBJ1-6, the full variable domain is EPEVTQTPSHQVTQMGQEVILRCVPISNHLYFYWYRQILGQKVEFLVSFYNNEISEKSEIFDDQFSVERPDGSNFTLKIRSTKLEDSAMYFCASRGQGLGALHFGNGTRLTVT.

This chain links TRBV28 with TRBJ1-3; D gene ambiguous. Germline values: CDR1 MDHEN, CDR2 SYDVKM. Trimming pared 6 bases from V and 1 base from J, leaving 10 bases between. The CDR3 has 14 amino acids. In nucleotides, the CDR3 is TGTGCCAGCAGCTATTCGGGGTCTGGAAACACCATATATTTT. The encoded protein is CASSYSGSGNTIYF.

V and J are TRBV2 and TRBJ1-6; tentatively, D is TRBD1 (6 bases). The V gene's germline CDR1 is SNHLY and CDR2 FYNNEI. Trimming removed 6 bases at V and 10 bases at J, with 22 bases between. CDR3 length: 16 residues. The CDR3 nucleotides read TGTGCCAGCAGCGTCCCTCGGTTAGGGGGTGGATCACCCCTCCACTTT. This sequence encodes CASSVPRLGGGSPLHF. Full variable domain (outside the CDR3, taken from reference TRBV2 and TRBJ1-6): EPEVTQTPSHQVTQMGQEVILRCVPISNHLYFYWYRQILGQKVEFLVSFYNNEISEKSEIFDDQFSVERPDGSNFTLKIRSTKLEDSAMYFCASSVPRLGGGSPLHFGNGTRLTVT.

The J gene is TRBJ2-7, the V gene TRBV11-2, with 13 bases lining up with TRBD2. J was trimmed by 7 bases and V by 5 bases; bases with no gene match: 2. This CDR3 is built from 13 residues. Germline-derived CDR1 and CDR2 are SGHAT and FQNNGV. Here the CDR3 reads CASSGLAGVEQYV. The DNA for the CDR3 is TGTGCCAGCAGCGGACTAGCGGGGGTTGAGCAGTACGTC.

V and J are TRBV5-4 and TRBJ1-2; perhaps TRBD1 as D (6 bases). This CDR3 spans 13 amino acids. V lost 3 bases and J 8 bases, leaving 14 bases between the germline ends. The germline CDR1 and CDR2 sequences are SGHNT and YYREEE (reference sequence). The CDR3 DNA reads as TGTGCCAGCAGCTCCGACAGGCATGGAGGCTACACCTTC. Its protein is CASSSDRHGGYTF.